This is a list of T cell receptor beta chains from one sample in a study of T cells in localized non-small cell lung cancer. Using immunoSEQ multiplex PCR, the repertoire was profiled, and TCRdb retains in-frame clones only, with some absent. The sample holds about 2,200 clones; roughly 25% are singletons and the top ten take roughly 18%. The sequenced sample was normal lung tissue next to the tumor, obtained before any cancer treatment. Receptor source: a male donor at least 60 years old with stage I lung adenocarcinoma. The CDR3 runs from the conserved cysteine through the conserved F or W. Each record gives: V gene, D gene, clone size, J gene, CDR3 protein, CDR3 DNA. The D gene is left open where the match is weak. Rows may omit the clone size; those that give it use once, few, many or a size class.

V gene: TRBV18; D gene: NA; clone size: NA; J gene: TRBJ2-7; CDR3 protein: CASSPGPGSYEQYF; CDR3 DNA: TGTGCCAGCTCCCCCGGGCCGGGTTCCTACGAGCAGTACTTC
V gene: TRBV30; D gene: NA; clone size: NA; J gene: TRBJ1-5; CDR3 protein: CAWSTGSNQPQHF; CDR3 DNA: TGTGCCTGGAGTACAGGTTCAAATCAGCCCCAGCATTTT
V gene: TRBV4-1; D gene: TRBD1; clone size: medium-sized; J gene: TRBJ1-1; CDR3 protein: CASSHKTGLFTEAFF; CDR3 DNA: TGCGCCAGCAGCCATAAGACAGGGTTGTTCACTGAAGCTTTCTTT
V gene: TRBV9; D gene: NA; clone size: few; J gene: TRBJ1-1; CDR3 protein: CASSFALVNTEAFF; CDR3 DNA: TGTGCCAGCAGCTTCGCACTTGTAAACACTGAAGCTTTCTTT
V gene: TRBV28; D gene: TRBD2; clone size: NA; J gene: TRBJ2-1; CDR3 protein: CASRIAGGIIEQFF; CDR3 DNA: TGTGCCAGCAGAATAGCGGGAGGTATTATTGAGCAGTTCTTC
V gene: TRBV11-3; D gene: TRBD2; clone size: medium-sized; J gene: TRBJ2-5; CDR3 protein: CASSLQGTSGSQETQYF; CDR3 DNA: TGTGCCAGCAGCTTACAAGGGACTAGCGGGTCCCAAGAGACCCAGTACTTC
V gene: TRBV11-3; D gene: NA; clone size: medium-sized; J gene: TRBJ1-2; CDR3 protein: CASSLVEQVYGYTF; CDR3 DNA: TGTGCCAGCAGCTTAGTGGAACAGGTCTATGGCTACACCTTC
V gene: TRBV19; D gene: TRBD1; clone size: few; J gene: TRBJ1-5; CDR3 protein: CASSLPTGGRSNQPQHF; CDR3 DNA: TGTGCCAGTAGTTTACCGACAGGGGGCAGGAGCAATCAGCCCCAGCATTTT
V gene: TRBV9; D gene: NA; clone size: few; J gene: TRBJ1-2; CDR3 protein: CASSEESSYDGYTF; CDR3 DNA: TGTGCCAGCAGTGAAGAAAGCAGCTATGATGGCTACACCTTC
V gene: TRBV6-8; D gene: TRBD2; clone size: medium-sized; J gene: TRBJ2-1; CDR3 protein: CASSHSQRGSEQFF; CDR3 DNA: TGTGCCAGCAGTCACAGCCAGCGGGGAAGCGAGCAGTTCTTC
V gene: TRBV28; D gene: NA; clone size: NA; J gene: TRBJ2-3; CDR3 protein: CASSYPGRLGEGTDTQYF; CDR3 DNA: TGTGCCAGCAGTTATCCCGGTCGACTAGGGGAAGGCACAGATACGCAGTATTTT
V gene: TRBV6-8; D gene: TRBD2; clone size: few; J gene: TRBJ2-1; CDR3 protein: CASSVEREGSNEQFF; CDR3 DNA: TGTGCCAGCAGTGTCGAGCGGGAGGGGAGCAATGAGCAGTTCTTC
V gene: TRBV30; D gene: NA; clone size: few; J gene: TRBJ1-5; CDR3 protein: CAWSGAGGNQPQHF; CDR3 DNA: TGTGCCTGGAGTGGAGCCGGCGGCAATCAGCCCCAGCATTTT
V gene: TRBV29-1; D gene: NA; clone size: NA; J gene: TRBJ1-1; CDR3 protein: CSVRPSGRAEAFF; CDR3 DNA: TGCAGCGTCCGTCCAAGCGGACGTGCTGAAGCTTTCTTT
V gene: TRBV28; D gene: NA; clone size: NA; J gene: TRBJ1-3; CDR3 protein: CASSLVVGVGSGNTIYF; CDR3 DNA: TGTGCCAGCAGTTTAGTAGTGGGAGTGGGATCTGGAAACACCATATATTTT
V gene: TRBV4-1; D gene: TRBD1; clone size: medium-sized; J gene: TRBJ1-2; CDR3 protein: CASSQVRAGTGNPYGYTF; CDR3 DNA: TGCGCCAGCAGCCAAGTAAGAGCGGGGACAGGGAATCCCTATGGCTACACCTTC
V gene: TRBV1; D gene: NA; clone size: NA; J gene: TRBJ2-5; CDR3 protein: CASSQDQPAGYQETQYF; CDR3 DNA: TGCGCCAGCAGCCAAGATCAACCAGCGGGGTACCAAGAGACCCAGTACTTC
V gene: TRBV30; D gene: NA; clone size: NA; J gene: TRBJ1-4; CDR3 protein: CAWSLRGRSEKLFF; CDR3 DNA: TGTGCCTGGAGTTTAAGGGGTCGAAGTGAAAAACTGTTTTTT
V gene: TRBV23-1; D gene: TRBD1; clone size: NA; J gene: TRBJ2-3; CDR3 protein: CASSFWIWDRGGDTQYF; CDR3 DNA: TGCGCCAGCAGCTTTTGGATTTGGGACAGGGGAGGAGATACGCAGTATTTT
V gene: TRBV30; D gene: NA; clone size: few; J gene: TRBJ1-1; CDR3 protein: CAWSPPGPTGAFF; CDR3 DNA: TGTGCCTGGAGTCCCCCGGGCCCCACGGGAGCTTTCTTT
V gene: TRBV11-3; D gene: TRBD2; clone size: NA; J gene: TRBJ2-3; CDR3 protein: CASSLGSGGSTDTQYF; CDR3 DNA: TGTGCCAGCAGCTTAGGCAGCGGGGGCTCCACAGATACGCAGTATTTT
V gene: TRBV28; D gene: NA; clone size: few; J gene: TRBJ2-2; CDR3 protein: CASIGGPNTGELFF; CDR3 DNA: TGTGCCAGCATTGGGGGGCCGAACACCGGGGAGCTGTTTTTT
V gene: TRBV28; D gene: TRBD1; clone size: few; J gene: TRBJ1-2; CDR3 protein: CASSSYRGEGYGYTF; CDR3 DNA: TGTGCCAGCAGTTCGTACAGGGGAGAAGGCTATGGCTACACCTTC
V gene: TRBV5-1; D gene: NA; clone size: medium-sized; J gene: TRBJ1-1; CDR3 protein: CASSPGGARNTEAFF; CDR3 DNA: TGCGCCAGCAGCCCGGGGGGCGCGAGGAACACTGAAGCTTTCTTT
V gene: TRBV18; D gene: NA; clone size: few; J gene: TRBJ1-1; CDR3 protein: CASSPNQGRTEAFF; CDR3 DNA: TGTGCCAGCTCACCCAACCAGGGTCGGACTGAAGCTTTCTTT
V gene: TRBV6-8; D gene: TRBD1; clone size: NA; J gene: TRBJ1-5; CDR3 protein: CASSYPDRDFDQPQHF; CDR3 DNA: TGTGCCAGCAGTTACCCCGACAGGGATTTCGATCAGCCCCAGCATTTT
V gene: TRBV19; D gene: TRBD1; clone size: once; J gene: TRBJ2-5; CDR3 protein: CASSIRRTGLGETQYF; CDR3 DNA: TGTGCCAGTAGTATCAGGAGGACAGGGTTGGGAGAGACCCAGTACTTC
V gene: TRBV2; D gene: TRBD1; clone size: NA; J gene: TRBJ1-1; CDR3 protein: CASSSGQRHEAFF; CDR3 DNA: TGTGCCAGCAGCTCGGGACAGAGGCATGAAGCTTTCTTT
V gene: TRBV10-3; D gene: TRBD1; clone size: NA; J gene: TRBJ1-5; CDR3 protein: CAISESQGGDQPQHF; CDR3 DNA: TGTGCCATCAGTGAGTCGCAGGGGGGGGATCAGCCCCAGCATTTT
V gene: TRBV7-2; D gene: TRBD1; clone size: NA; J gene: TRBJ2-1; CDR3 protein: CASSPRTGRNPYNEQFF; CDR3 DNA: TGTGCCAGCAGCCCGAGGACAGGGAGGAATCCCTACAATGAGCAGTTCTTC
V gene: TRBV1; D gene: NA; clone size: NA; J gene: TRBJ1-5; CDR3 protein: CASSQDRTRKQPQHF; CDR3 DNA: TGCGCCAGCAGCCAAGATCGGACCCGAAAACAGCCCCAGCATTTT
V gene: TRBV19; D gene: NA; clone size: few; J gene: TRBJ2-7; CDR3 protein: CASNYGGNDYEQYF; CDR3 DNA: TGTGCCAGTAATTATGGGGGGAACGACTACGAGCAGTACTTC
V gene: TRBV18; D gene: NA; clone size: large; J gene: TRBJ1-2; CDR3 protein: CASSPPSQGGNYGYTF; CDR3 DNA: TGTGCCAGCTCACCACCGTCACAGGGAGGCAACTATGGCTACACCTTC
V gene: TRBV5-3; D gene: TRBD1; clone size: few; J gene: TRBJ2-2; CDR3 protein: CARSLGQDRDLSSTGELFF; CDR3 DNA: TGTGCCAGAAGCTTGGGCCAGGACAGGGACCTTTCGAGCACCGGGGAGCTGTTTTTT
V gene: TRBV5-1; D gene: TRBD1; clone size: once; J gene: TRBJ1-6; CDR3 protein: CASSFSGGGVSPLHF; CDR3 DNA: TGCGCCAGCAGCTTCTCAGGGGGAGGAGTATCACCCCTCCACTTT
V gene: TRBV30; D gene: NA; clone size: NA; J gene: TRBJ2-3; CDR3 protein: CAWSAGLSSTDTQYF; CDR3 DNA: TGTGCCTGGAGTGCTGGACTGTCAAGCACAGATACGCAGTATTTT
V gene: TRBV9; D gene: TRBD2; clone size: large; J gene: TRBJ2-1; CDR3 protein: CASSVAGQRGYNEQFF; CDR3 DNA: TGTGCCAGCAGCGTAGCTGGGCAGCGGGGTTACAATGAGCAGTTCTTC
V gene: TRBV29-1; D gene: NA; clone size: NA; J gene: TRBJ2-7; CDR3 protein: CSAYDSRKHYEQYF; CDR3 DNA: TGCAGCGCCTACGACAGTCGAAAACACTACGAGCAGTACTTC
V gene: TRBV9; D gene: NA; clone size: medium-sized; J gene: TRBJ1-1; CDR3 protein: CASSVDVGWDEAFF; CDR3 DNA: TGTGCCAGCAGCGTAGATGTGGGGTGGGATGAAGCTTTCTTT
V gene: TRBV28; D gene: TRBD1; clone size: few; J gene: TRBJ1-4; CDR3 protein: CAVQSRDSANEKLFF; CDR3 DNA: TGTGCCGTACAATCTCGGGACAGTGCTAATGAAAAACTGTTTTTT
V gene: TRBV5-1; D gene: TRBD1; clone size: NA; J gene: TRBJ2-3; CDR3 protein: CASSFRGLLPDTQYF; CDR3 DNA: TGCGCCAGCAGCTTTAGGGGGCTGCTTCCAGATACGCAGTATTTT
V gene: TRBV9; D gene: NA; clone size: NA; J gene: TRBJ1-1; CDR3 protein: CASSGGYLTEAFF; CDR3 DNA: TGTGCCAGCAGCGGGGGGTATTTAACTGAAGCTTTCTTT
V gene: TRBV25-1; D gene: NA; clone size: NA; J gene: TRBJ1-5; CDR3 protein: CASSEYGVRQPQHF; CDR3 DNA: TGTGCCAGCAGTGAATACGGTGTTAGGCAGCCCCAGCATTTT
V gene: TRBV6-7; D gene: NA; clone size: large; J gene: TRBJ2-5; CDR3 protein: CASSYGETQYF; CDR3 DNA: TGTGCCAGCAGTTACGGGGAGACCCAGTACTTC
V gene: TRBV7-1; D gene: NA; clone size: medium-sized; J gene: TRBJ1-5; CDR3 protein: CASSLQRDQPQHF; CDR3 DNA: TGTGCCAGCAGCTTACAGCGGGATCAGCCCCAGCATTTT
V gene: TRBV11-3; D gene: NA; clone size: NA; J gene: TRBJ2-3; CDR3 protein: CASSLGAGITDTQYF; CDR3 DNA: TGTGCCAGCAGCTTAGGGGCAGGGATCACAGATACGCAGTATTTT